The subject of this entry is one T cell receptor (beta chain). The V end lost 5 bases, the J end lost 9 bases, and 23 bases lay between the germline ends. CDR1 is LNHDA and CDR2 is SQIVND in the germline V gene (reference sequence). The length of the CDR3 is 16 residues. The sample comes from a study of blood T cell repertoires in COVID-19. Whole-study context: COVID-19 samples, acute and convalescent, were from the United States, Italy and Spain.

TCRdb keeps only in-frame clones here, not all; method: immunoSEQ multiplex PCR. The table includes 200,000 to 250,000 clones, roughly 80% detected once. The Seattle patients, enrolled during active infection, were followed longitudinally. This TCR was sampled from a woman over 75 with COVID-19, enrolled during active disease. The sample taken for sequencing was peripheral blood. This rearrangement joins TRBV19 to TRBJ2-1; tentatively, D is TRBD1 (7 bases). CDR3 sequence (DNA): TGTGCCAGTAGTCCACTTACAGGGGTGGAGGGCTCTGAGCAGTTCTTC. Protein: CASSPLTGVEGSEQFF.